This TCR beta chain emerged from a study of regulatory T cells in long-lasting Graves disease. The study, taken as a whole, reports: Between persistent patients, 2,500 to 3,500 public clonotypes were shared, exceeding the roughly 940 shared between new patients.

Building the TCR beta libraries relied on iRepertoire HTBI primers, and CDR3 regions underwent Arm-PCR. As handled by the study authors: Identification yielded some 60 TRBV and 11 to 15 TRBJ segments across samples. TCRdb itself ran the multiplex PCR reads through MiXCR, one entry per CDR3 protein. The V and J calls come from TCRdb's annotation, not from the publication. The sample lists about 660,000 distinct CDR3 sequences; about 30% were seen once. This clonotype has more than one count but fewer than ten. Its antigen is not known. Time point defined: persistent/refractory GD, antithyroid drugs over 5 years with positive TRAb. Making the TCR library involved RNA that had been extracted from PBMCs. Each of the patients was recruited from an endocrinology department situated in Xi'an, China. CDR1 is SQVTM, CDR2 ANQGSEA, per germline. The CDR3 is 13 residues long. Trimming cost V 7 bases and J 3 bases; bases outside gene matches: 8.

The chain joins TRBV29-1 to TRBJ1-1; 7 bases are a match to TRBD1. This clonotype was sampled from a female donor with Graves disease. Sequences were derived from peripheral blood mononuclear cells (PBMCs), sampled when the disease was refractory, from a patient treated with antithyroid drugs. CDR3 amino acids: CSGHRGRDTEAFF. DNA of the CDR3: TGCAGCGGACACAGGGGTCGGGACACTGAAGCTTTCTTT. Full variable domain (rest looked up from reference TRBV29-1 and TRBJ1-1): SAVISQKPSRDICQRGTSLTIQCQVDSQVTMMFWYRQQPGQSLTLIATANQGSEATYESGFVIDKFPISRPNLTFSTLTVSNMSPEDSSIYLCSGHRGRDTEAFFGQGTRLTVV.